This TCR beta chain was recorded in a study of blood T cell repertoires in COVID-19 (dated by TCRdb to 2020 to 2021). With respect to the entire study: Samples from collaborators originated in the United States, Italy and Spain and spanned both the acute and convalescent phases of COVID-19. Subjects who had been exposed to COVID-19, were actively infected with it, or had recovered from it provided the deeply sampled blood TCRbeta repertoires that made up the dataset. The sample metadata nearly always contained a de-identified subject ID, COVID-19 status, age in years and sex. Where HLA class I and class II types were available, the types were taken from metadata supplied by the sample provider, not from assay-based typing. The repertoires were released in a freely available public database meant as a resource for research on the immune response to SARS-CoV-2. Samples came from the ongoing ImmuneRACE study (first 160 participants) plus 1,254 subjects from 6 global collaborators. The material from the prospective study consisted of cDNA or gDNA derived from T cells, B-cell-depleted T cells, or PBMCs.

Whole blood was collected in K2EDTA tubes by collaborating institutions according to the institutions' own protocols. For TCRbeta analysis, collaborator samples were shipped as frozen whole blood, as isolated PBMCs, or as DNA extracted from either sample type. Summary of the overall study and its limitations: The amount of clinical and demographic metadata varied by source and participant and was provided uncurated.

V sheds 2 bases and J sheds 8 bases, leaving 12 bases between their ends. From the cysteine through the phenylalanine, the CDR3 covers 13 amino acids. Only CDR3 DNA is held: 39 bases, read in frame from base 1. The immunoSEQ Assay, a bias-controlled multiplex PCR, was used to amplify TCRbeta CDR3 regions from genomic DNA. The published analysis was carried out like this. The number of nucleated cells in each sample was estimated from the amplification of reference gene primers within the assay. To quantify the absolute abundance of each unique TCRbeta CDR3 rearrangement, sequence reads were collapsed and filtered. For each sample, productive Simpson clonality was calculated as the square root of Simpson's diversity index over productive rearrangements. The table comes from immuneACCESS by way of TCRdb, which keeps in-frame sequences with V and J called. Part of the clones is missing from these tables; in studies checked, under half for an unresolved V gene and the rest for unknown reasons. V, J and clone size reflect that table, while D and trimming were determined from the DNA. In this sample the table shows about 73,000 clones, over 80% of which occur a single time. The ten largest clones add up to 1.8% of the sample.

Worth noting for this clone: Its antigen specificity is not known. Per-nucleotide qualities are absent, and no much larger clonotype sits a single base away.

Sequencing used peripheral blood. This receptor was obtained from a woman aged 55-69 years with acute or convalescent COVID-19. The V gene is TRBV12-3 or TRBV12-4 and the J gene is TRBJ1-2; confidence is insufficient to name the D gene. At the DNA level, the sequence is TGTGCCAGCAGTTTATCCCAGGTCTCGGGCTACACCTTC. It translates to CASSLSQVSGYTF.